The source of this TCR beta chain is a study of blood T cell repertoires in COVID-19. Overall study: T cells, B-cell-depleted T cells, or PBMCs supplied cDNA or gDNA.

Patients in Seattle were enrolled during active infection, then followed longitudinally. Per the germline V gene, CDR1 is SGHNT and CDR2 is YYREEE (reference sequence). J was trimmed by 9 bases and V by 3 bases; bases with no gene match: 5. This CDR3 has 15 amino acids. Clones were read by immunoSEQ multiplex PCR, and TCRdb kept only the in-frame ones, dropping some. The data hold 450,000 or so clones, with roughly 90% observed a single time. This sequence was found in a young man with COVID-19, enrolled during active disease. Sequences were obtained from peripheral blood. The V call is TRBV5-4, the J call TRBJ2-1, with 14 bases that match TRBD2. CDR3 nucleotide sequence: TGTGCCAGCAGCTCGGGACTAGCGGGAGAGGCTGAGCAGTTCTTC. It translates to CASSSGLAGEAEQFF.